The 24 T cell receptor beta chains listed next were all sequenced from one sample in a study of blood T cell repertoires in COVID-19 (dated by TCRdb to the early 2020s). Library method: the immunoSEQ multiplex PCR assay. In its TCRdb copy, this immuneACCESS table keeps in-frame sequences only and misses some clones. Where compared with another copy, unresolved V genes explain less than half of these, and the others have no known cause. The sample contains 180,000 or so clones, 76% of them found a single time. The top ten clones comprise around 8.1% of the sample. Sample: peripheral blood. Source of these receptors: a woman aged 50 to 65 with active or convalescent COVID-19.

Turning to this clone: Germline is not matched at one junction end, which may reflect a read error. The sample carries other DNA sequences with the same CDR3. CDR3 protein: CASSLRRAQGHEQFF. CDR3 bases: TGTGCCAGCAGTTTGAGGCGGGCCCAGGGGCATGAACAGTTCTTC. J is TRBJ2-1 and V is TRBV27; tentatively, D is TRBD1 (6 bases). CDR1 and CDR2 from the germline V gene are MNHEY and SMNVEV (reference sequence). There are 15 residues in the CDR3.

This chain links TRBV11-1 with TRBJ1-1; 8 nucleotides agree with TRBD1. CDR3 length: 16 residues. V was clipped by 5 bases and J by 0 bases; unmatched bases: 8. The germline V gene has CDR1 SGHAT and CDR2 FQDESV (reference sequence). CDR3: CASSRVETGVNTEAFF. The DNA of the CDR3 is TGTGCCAGCAGCCGCGTCGAGACAGGGGTGAACACTGAAGCTTTCTTT.

The chain is built from TRBV3-1 (or the pseudogene TRBV3-2) and TRBJ2-3; 7 positions match TRBD2. CDR3 length: 16 residues. Germline-derived CDR1 and CDR2 are LGHDT and YNNKEL (reference sequence). Trimming at V came to 0 bases and at J to 4 bases, leaving 7 bases not matched to a gene. The CDR3 spells CASSQEWGAGSDTQYF. The CDR3 DNA follows: TGTGCCAGCAGCCAAGAATGGGGAGCGGGATCAGATACGCAGTATTTT.

The chain carries TRBV5-6 and TRBJ1-6; D is ambiguous. The CDR3 length is 14 residues. The V end was cut by 0 bases, the J end by 9 bases, with 10 bases between. Germline CDR1 is SGHDT and CDR2 is YYEEEE. CDR3 loop: CASSLANVGSPLHF. CDR3 bases: TGTGCCAGCAGCTTGGCAAACGTCGGTTCACCCCTCCACTTT.

The rearrangement links TRBV18 to TRBJ1-5, with TRBD1 as a possible D gene (5 bases). V was trimmed by 6 bases and J by 3 bases, leaving 15 bases between them. Germline V gives CDR1 KGHSH, CDR2 LQKENI. The CDR3 totals 15 residues. The CDR3 loop is CASSSIDSVNQPQHF. CDR3 nucleotides: TGTGCCAGCTCCTCAATCGACAGTGTCAATCAGCCCCAGCATTTT.

J is TRBJ1-4 and V is TRBV2, with 7 bases lining up with TRBD1. The J segment lost 5 bases and the V segment lost 7 bases, leaving 10 bases of the junction unmatched. Germline lookup yields CDR1 SNHLY and CDR2 FYNNEI. CDR3 length: 15 amino acids. CDR3 loop: CASTPPGQRNEKLFF. The CDR3, as DNA: TGTGCCAGCACCCCACCGGGACAGCGAAATGAAAAACTGTTTTTT.

This clone was seen a handful of times. The chain couples TRBV7-2 to TRBJ2-1; the match to TRBD2 covers 13 bases. Germline V gene lookup returns CDR1 SGHTA and CDR2 FQGNSA. With V trimmed by 0 bases and J by 5 bases, 4 bases remained unmatched. The CDR3 is 17 residues long. CDR3: CASSLAILAGGNNEQFF. Written as DNA, the CDR3 is TGTGCCAGCAGCTTAGCGATACTAGCGGGGGGGAACAATGAGCAGTTCTTC.

V gene TRBV7-9 combines with J gene TRBJ2-7; 11 positions agree with TRBD1. J was trimmed by 7 bases and V by 5 bases; bases with no gene match: 10. CDR3 length: 15 residues. CDR1 is SEHNR and CDR2 is FQNEAQ in the germline V gene (reference sequence). The CDR3 DNA is TGTGCCAGCAGCCCGCGGACAGGGGGCGTAGGGGAGCAGTACTTC. Translation gives CASSPRTGGVGEQYF.

The chain has TRBV9 and TRBJ2-5; D not resolved. Germline assignment: CDR1 SGDLS and CDR2 YYNGEE. The CDR3 consists of 11 residues. The V and J ends lost 7 bases and 4 bases respectively, with 8 bases between them. The CDR3 DNA sequence: TGTGCCAGCTTAGTTCGAGAGACCCAGTACTTC. Protein: CASLVRETQYF. The variable domain in full, completed from reference TRBV9 and TRBJ2-5, reads DSGVTQTPKHLITATGQRVTLRCSPRSGDLSVYWYQQSLDQGLQFLIQYYNGEERAKGNILERFSAQQFPDLHSELNLSSLELGDSALYFCASLVRETQYFGPGTRLLVL.

This chain joins TRBV7-8 and TRBJ1-2, with D tentatively TRBD1 (6 bases). Germline V CDR1 and CDR2: SGHVS, FQNEAQ. Trimming took off 3 bases at V and 5 bases at J, with 13 bases between the two ends. The CDR3 extends over 14 amino acids. CDR3 sequence (DNA): TGTGCCAGCAGCTTGGTACAGGGAGGGTATGGCTACACCTTC. Translating it yields CASSLVQGGYGYTF.

The rearrangement uses TRBV5-1 and TRBJ1-2; D remains ambiguous. V was cut by 5 bases and J by 4 bases, with 18 bases left in between. This CDR3 is built from 15 residues. From germline, CDR1 is SGHRS and CDR2 YFSETQ. CDR3 in DNA: TGCGCCAGCAGTTTTGGAGCTGGGAGGGCCTATGGCTACACCTTC. It encodes CASSFGAGRAYGYTF. The complete variable domain, with remaining parts taken from reference TRBV5-1 and TRBJ1-2, reads KAGVTQTPRYLIKTRGQQVTLSCSPISGHRSVSWYQQTPGQGLQFLFEYFSETQRNKGNFPGRFSGRQFSNSRSEMNVSTLELGDSALYLCASSFGAGRAYGYTFGSGTRLTVV.

V usage is TRBV3-1 (or the pseudogene TRBV3-2) and J usage is TRBJ1-2; maybe TRBD1 (6 bases). Trimming cost V 0 bases and J 7 bases, with 15 bases left between them. The CDR3 has 15 residues. From germline, CDR1 is LGHDT and CDR2 YNNKEL (reference sequence). The CDR3 DNA follows: TGTGCCAGCAGCCAAGATCCAGGGGAGAAAGGTGGCTACACCTTC. Its protein product is CASSQDPGEKGGYTF.

The V and J genes are TRBV7-2 and TRBJ1-2; 8 nucleotides line up with TRBD1. V lost 1 base, J lost 5 bases, and 9 bases stayed unmatched. The CDR3 runs 16 residues. From germline, CDR1 is SGHTA and CDR2 FQGNSA. CDR3 DNA sequence: TGTGCCAGCAGCTTAGACGCACAGGGGGGTGGGTATGGCTACACCTTC. Translated, it gives CASSLDAQGGGYGYTF.

This chain links TRBV6-5 with TRBJ2-7; 8 nucleotides match TRBD1. Germline-derived CDR1 and CDR2 are MNHEY and SVGAGI. This CDR3 is 14 amino acids long. The junction had 8 bases not matched to a gene; V was cut back by 6 bases and J by 4 bases. The CDR3 region is CASSLGRTGYEQYF. In nucleotides, the CDR3 is TGTGCCAGCAGCCTGGGGAGGACAGGGTACGAGCAGTACTTC.

The rearrangement uses TRBV7-2 and TRBJ2-3; 9 nucleotides align to TRBD1. The CDR3 has 14 amino acids. V was clipped by 5 bases and J by 5 bases; unmatched bases: 5. Germline-derived CDR1 and CDR2 are SGHTA and FQGNSA. Here the CDR3 DNA reads TGTGCCAGCAGCCTCGGGACAGGGAAAGATACGCAGTATTTT. Translation gives CASSLGTGKDTQYF.

This chain links TRBV29-1 with TRBJ2-1; D ambiguous. The CDR3 length is 11 residues. Deletions cut 2 bases from V and 11 bases from J, with 10 bases between. CDR1 and CDR2 (germline): SQVTM, ANQGSEA. The CDR3 DNA sequence: TGCAGCGTTGAATTCGGTACGAAGCAGTTCTTC. Translation: CSVEFGTKQFF.

This chain connects TRBV11-2 to TRBJ1-6; D perhaps matches TRBD1 (5 bases). The CDR3 covers 17 residues. CDR1 SGHAT and CDR2 FQNNGV come from the germline V gene. V was trimmed by 1 base and J by 9 bases, leaving 19 bases between them. In DNA form, the CDR3 reads TGTGCCAGCAGCTTAGTGGGGCGGGGCGCAGGCGCTTCACCCCTCCACTTT. It encodes CASSLVGRGAGASPLHF.

This chain connects TRBV19 to TRBJ1-2; 8 bases agree with TRBD1. The V gene's germline CDR1 is LNHDA and CDR2 SQIVND (reference sequence). The CDR3 length is 15 residues. The J segment lost 4 bases and the V segment lost 3 bases, leaving 7 bases of the junction unmatched. The CDR3 sequence is CASSIPRTGLYGYTF. As DNA, the CDR3 is TGTGCCAGTAGTATCCCGAGGACAGGGCTCTATGGCTACACCTTC.

This clone showed up just a few times. The chain couples TRBV9 to TRBJ2-2; 8 positions agree with TRBD1. The CDR3 has 16 residues. The trim removed 3 bases at V and 3 bases at J, leaving 7 bases unmatched. Germline V gene data show CDR1 as SGDLS and CDR2 as YYNGEE. The CDR3 loop is CASSDPQGADTGELFF. CDR3 coding DNA: TGTGCCAGCAGCGACCCTCAGGGGGCCGACACCGGGGAGCTGTTTTTT.

The rearrangement uses TRBV9 and TRBJ2-5; 8 nucleotides agree with TRBD1. The CDR3 loop spans 14 amino acids. The V gene's germline CDR1 is SGDLS and CDR2 YYNGEE. V dropped 4 bases and J dropped 2; count of bases not matched to a gene: 4. CDR3: CASSTRQGQETQYF. In DNA form, the CDR3 reads TGTGCCAGCAGCACCCGACAGGGGCAAGAGACCCAGTACTTC.

This clone was seen once. The V gene is TRBV29-1, the J gene TRBJ2-3; D is perhaps TRBD2 (6 bases). The CDR3 loop spans 14 amino acids. The V and J ends lost 7 bases and 0 bases respectively, with 14 bases between them. Germline CDR1 is SQVTM and CDR2 is ANQGSEA. CDR3 in DNA: TGCAGCGCCGCGCCGGGAGCTAGCACAGATACGCAGTATTTT. Its translation: CSAAPGASTDTQYF.

The J gene is TRBJ2-7, the V gene TRBV4-2; 12 bases agree with TRBD2. Germline CDR1 is LGHNA and CDR2 is YNFKEQ. The CDR3 consists of 16 residues. V lost 6 bases to trimming and J lost 4 bases; unmatched junction nucleotides: 10. This CDR3 reads CASSGASGGVGYEQYF. The CDR3 nucleotides read TGTGCCAGCAGTGGGGCTAGCGGGGGGGTAGGGTACGAGCAGTACTTC.

V is TRBV28 and J is TRBJ1-1; no firm D call. Looked up from germline, CDR1 is MDHEN and CDR2 is SYDVKM. There are 14 residues in the CDR3. V was cut by 4 bases and J by 4 bases, with 13 bases left in between. CDR3 protein: CASSSRGRGTEAFF. In nucleotides, the CDR3 is TGTGCCAGCAGTTCACGGGGAAGAGGCACTGAAGCTTTCTTT.

This clone was picked up a small number of times. The chain employs TRBV29-1 and TRBJ2-1; 8 bases agree with TRBD1. CDR1 is SQVTM, CDR2 ANQGSEA, per germline. The CDR3 contains 15 residues. The V and J ends lost 7 bases and 7 bases, in that order; junction bases with no gene match: 15. The CDR3 region is CSADRGSSGRNEQFF. CDR3 sequence (DNA): TGCAGCGCTGACAGGGGAAGTTCGGGACGTAATGAGCAGTTCTTC.